This TCR beta chain stems from a study of blood T cells in healthy people across ages. This clonotype has more than one count but fewer than ten. For the second PCR, which ran for about 7 to 11 cycles, a sample-barcoded 5' primer and a J-beta primer mix were used. Sequencing yielded, for each sample, at least 3 million paired-end reads carrying CDR3. One entry per CDR3 protein results from TCRdb running MiXCR on the 5' RACE reads. This table holds roughly 730,000 distinct CDR3 sequences, about 61% found once. The CDR3 loop spans 14 amino acids. CDR1 is LGHNA, CDR2 YNFKEQ, per germline. V was trimmed by 1 base and J by 5 bases, leaving 11 bases between them.

Sequencing used blood. The source of this sequence is a man in his forties or fifties in good health. The J gene is TRBJ2-5, the V gene TRBV4-2; D not resolved. The chain's CDR3 is CASSQVTRTETQYF. Written as DNA, the CDR3 is TGTGCCAGCAGCCAAGTGACACGCACGGAGACCCAGTACTTC.